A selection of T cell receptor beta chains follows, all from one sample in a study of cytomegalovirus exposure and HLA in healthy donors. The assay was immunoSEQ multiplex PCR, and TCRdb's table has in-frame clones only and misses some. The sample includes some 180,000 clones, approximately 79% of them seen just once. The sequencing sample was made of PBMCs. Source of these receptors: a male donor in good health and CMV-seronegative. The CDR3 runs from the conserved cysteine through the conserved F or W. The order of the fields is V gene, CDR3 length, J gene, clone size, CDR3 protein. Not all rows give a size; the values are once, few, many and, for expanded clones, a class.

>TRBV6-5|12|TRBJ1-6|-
CASKQSNSPLHF
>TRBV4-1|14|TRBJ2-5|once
CASSLRVTQETQYF
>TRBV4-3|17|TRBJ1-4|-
CASSQDEGADRREKLFF
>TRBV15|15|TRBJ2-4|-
CATSSRGTAGDIQYF
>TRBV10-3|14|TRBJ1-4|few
CAISGGQGGEKLFF
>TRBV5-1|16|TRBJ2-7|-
CASRPTPGQGAGEQYF
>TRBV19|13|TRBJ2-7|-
CASSIRGNYEQYF
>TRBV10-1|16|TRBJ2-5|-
CASSDPGQLPQETQYF
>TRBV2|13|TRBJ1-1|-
CASRTGLNTEAFF
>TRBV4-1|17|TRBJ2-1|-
CASSRAGGGGPPDEQFF
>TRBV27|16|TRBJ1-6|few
CASSFGQTSGNSPLHF
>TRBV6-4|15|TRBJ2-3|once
CASSDTSGGSDTQYF
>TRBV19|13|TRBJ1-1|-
CASRDRVNTEAFF
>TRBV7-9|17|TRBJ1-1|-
CASSLGGRGIMNTEAFF
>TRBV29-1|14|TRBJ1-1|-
CSVLARYSGTEAFF
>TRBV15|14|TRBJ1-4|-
CATSRDRGNEKLFF
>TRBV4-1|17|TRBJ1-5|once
CASSQDQRSYSNQPQHF
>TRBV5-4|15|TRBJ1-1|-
CASSLAQGLGTEAFF
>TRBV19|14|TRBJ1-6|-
CASRRSGENSPLHF
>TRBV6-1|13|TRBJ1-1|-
CASSKTRNTEAFF
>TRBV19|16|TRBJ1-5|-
CASSGQGSFSNQPQHF
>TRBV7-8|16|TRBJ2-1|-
CASSSSQVGQGFEQFF
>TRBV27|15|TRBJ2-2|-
CASSLRGSRTGELFF
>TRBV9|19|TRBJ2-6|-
CASSVAPGQGGSGANVLTF
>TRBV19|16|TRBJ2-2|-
CASSPRSGANTGELFF
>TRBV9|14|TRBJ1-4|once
CASSPRTGSEKLFF
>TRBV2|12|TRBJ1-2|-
CASSVHRDGYTF
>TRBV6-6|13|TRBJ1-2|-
CASSYGLDYGYTF
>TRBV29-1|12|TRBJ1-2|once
CSVGSEAYGYTF
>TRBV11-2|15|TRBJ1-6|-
CASSLSAGNYSPLHF
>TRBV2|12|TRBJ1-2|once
CASVGAKDGYTF
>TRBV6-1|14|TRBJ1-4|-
CASTRLGTAGGLFF
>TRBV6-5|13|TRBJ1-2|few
CASTTRQGGGYTF
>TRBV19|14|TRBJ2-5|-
CASTPGYGQETQYF
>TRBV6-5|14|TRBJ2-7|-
CATHFGGASYEQYF
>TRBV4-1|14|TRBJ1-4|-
CASSQVGRNEKLFF
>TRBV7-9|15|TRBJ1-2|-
CSSSFFAGDGTGYTF
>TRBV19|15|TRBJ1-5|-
CASSRAGVGGQPQHF
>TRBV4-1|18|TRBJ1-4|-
CASSQDAQGQATNEKLFF
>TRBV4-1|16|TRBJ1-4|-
CASSYREGAGGEKLFF
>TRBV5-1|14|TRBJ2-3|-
CASSLGQTTDTQYF
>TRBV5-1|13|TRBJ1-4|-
CASSLGDREKLFF
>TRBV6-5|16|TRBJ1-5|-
CASSYQRGFDNQPQHF
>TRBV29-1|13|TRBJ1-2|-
CSVGGGVSYGYTF
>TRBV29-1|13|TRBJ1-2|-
CSVRQEIGYGYTF
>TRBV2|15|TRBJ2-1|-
CASSDDRGHYNEQFF
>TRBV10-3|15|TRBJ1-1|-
CAITGGSGSNTEAFF
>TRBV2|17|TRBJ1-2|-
CARESRQARESNYGYTF
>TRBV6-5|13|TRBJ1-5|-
CASSITRQQPQHF
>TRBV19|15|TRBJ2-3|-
CARKEPSGGTDTQYF
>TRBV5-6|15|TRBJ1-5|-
CASSLSPRGTQPQHF
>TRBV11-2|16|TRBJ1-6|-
CASSLGNRGGNSPLHF
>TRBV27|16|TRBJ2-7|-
CASSFLGQAGGYEQYF
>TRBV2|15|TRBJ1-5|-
CASSEQGHSNQPQHF
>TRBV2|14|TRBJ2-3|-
CARKRGGYTDTQYF
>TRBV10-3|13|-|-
CAIKDSPTYEQYF